These 16 T cell receptor beta chains were all obtained from the same sample, sequenced in a study of blood T cell repertoires in COVID-19. Assay: immunoSEQ multiplex PCR; the TCRdb copy retains only in-frame clones and omits some. The sample has approximately 170,000 clones; roughly 80% are singletons. Material for sequencing was peripheral blood. The source is a woman aged 65 to 85 with COVID-19, enrolled during active disease.

V gene TRBV6-4 combines with J gene TRBJ1-1, with a possible D match to TRBD1 (6 bases). The CDR3 sequence is 11 residues long. Germline V lookup: CDR1 MRHNA, CDR2 SNTAGT. The ends were cut back, 6 bases at V and 4 bases at J, with 6 bases in the middle. The CDR3 region is CASRQGTEAFF. The CDR3 bases are TGTGCCAGCAGACAGGGCACTGAAGCTTTCTTT.

The chain is built from TRBV7-3 and TRBJ2-5; TRBD2 matches 12 bases. Unmatched junction bases numbered 4, after V lost 4 bases and J lost 1 base. From germline, CDR1 is SGHTA and CDR2 FQGTGA. The CDR3 has 16 residues. The CDR3 coding sequence is TGTGCCAGCAGCTCTGGACTAGCGGGGACCCAAGAGACCCAGTACTTC. Its translation: CASSSGLAGTQETQYF.

The genes are TRBV2 and TRBJ2-1, with D tentatively TRBD1 (5 bases). The CDR3 totals 13 residues. CDR1 is SNHLY, CDR2 FYNNEI, per germline. V was cut by 6 bases and J by 7 bases, with 13 bases left in between. CDR3 DNA sequence: TGTGCCAGCAGAGTCGACAGCAAGAATGAGCAGTTCTTC. This encodes CASRVDSKNEQFF.

CDR3: CASSVAGLAFHEQYF. CDR3 sequence (DNA): TGTGCCAGCAGCGTAGCAGGACTAGCATTCCACGAGCAGTACTTC. The genes are TRBV9 and TRBJ2-7, with 8 bases lining up with TRBD2. This CDR3 has 15 residues. Trimming cost V 0 bases and J 5 bases; bases outside gene matches: 7. The germline V gene encodes CDR1 SGDLS and CDR2 YYNGEE.

The chain is built from TRBV24-1 and TRBJ1-2; D remains ambiguous. The V gene's germline CDR1 is KGHDR and CDR2 SFDVKD. The V end lost 4 bases, the J end lost 0 bases, and 11 bases lay between the germline ends. This CDR3 has 15 residues. The CDR3 loop reads CATSDQHNSNYGYTF. CDR3 coding DNA: TGTGCCACCAGTGACCAACATAATTCTAACTATGGCTACACCTTC.

This chain links TRBV11-2 with TRBJ2-1; no firm D call. The germline V and J ends were trimmed by 5 bases and 0 bases, with 11 bases remaining between them. This CDR3 region has 15 residues. Germline V CDR1 and CDR2: SGHAT, FQNNGV. For the CDR3, the DNA is TGTGCCAGCAGCGAAAAATCTAGCTCCTACAATGAGCAGTTCTTC. Its protein product is CASSEKSSSYNEQFF.

This chain uses TRBV9 with TRBJ2-1, with 7 bases matching TRBD2. After removal of 0 bases from V and 5 bases from J, the junction contained 5 bases not matched to a gene. Germline V CDR1 and CDR2: SGDLS, YYNGEE. This CDR3 contains 15 residues. In nucleotides, the CDR3 is TGTGCCAGCAGCGTAGTGTTAGCGGGCCACAATGAGCAGTTCTTC. Translated: CASSVVLAGHNEQFF.

In DNA, the CDR3 is TGTGCCTGGAGTGTACGGAGCACGGCCAATTCACCCCTCCACTTT. Protein sequence: CAWSVRSTANSPLHF. The gene calls are TRBV30 and TRBJ1-6; D is undetermined. Trimming removed 0 bases from V and 7 bases from J, with 13 bases in between. Germline V CDR1 and CDR2: GTSNPN, SVGIG (reference sequence). CDR3 size: 15 residues.

This chain connects TRBV28 to TRBJ1-4; unclear D gene. CDR3 length: 15 amino acids. The V end lost 4 bases, the J end lost 8 bases, and 17 bases lay between the germline ends. Per germline, CDR1 MDHEN and CDR2 SYDVKM. The CDR3 loop reads CASSSSATGVEKLFF. As DNA, the CDR3 is TGTGCCAGCAGTTCGTCAGCCACTGGAGTGGAAAAACTGTTTTTT.

V and J are TRBV28 and TRBJ2-7; D may be TRBD2 (6 bases). The germline V and J ends were trimmed by 7 bases and 6 bases, with 16 bases remaining between them. CDR1 and CDR2 from the germline V gene are MDHEN and SYDVKM. The CDR3 runs 13 residues. DNA of the CDR3: TGTGCCAGCACCCAACGGAGGGAAGGCGAGCAGTACTTC. This translates into CASTQRREGEQYF.

The chain carries TRBV6-1 and TRBJ2-1; D is unclear. The CDR3 spans 15 residues. Germline assignment: CDR1 MNHNS and CDR2 SASEGT. Trimming shortened V by 0 bases and J by 7 bases, and 13 bases separated the two germline ends. CDR3 in amino acids: CASSEADGVVNEQFF. CDR3 nucleotide sequence: TGTGCCAGCAGTGAAGCTGACGGAGTCGTGAATGAGCAGTTCTTC.

The chain links TRBV9 to TRBJ1-2, with D possibly being TRBD1 (5 bases). Per the germline V gene, CDR1 is SGDLS and CDR2 is YYNGEE. This CDR3 spans 15 amino acids. Trimming left V 0 bases short and J 4 bases short, with 13 bases between. CDR3 sequence (DNA): TGTGCCAGCAGCGTAGGGGGTGGGGCTGGCTATGGCTACACCTTC. It codes for CASSVGGGAGYGYTF.

The V call is TRBV9, the J call TRBJ2-3; D is ambiguous. The CDR3 is made up of 14 amino acids. Germline values: CDR1 SGDLS, CDR2 YYNGEE. V lost 4 bases, J lost 2 bases, and 11 bases lay in between. In DNA, the CDR3 is TGTGCCAGCAGCCCTCGGGTTCTCACAGATACGCAGTATTTT. It translates to CASSPRVLTDTQYF.

This sequence joins TRBV11-2 and TRBJ1-6, with TRBD1 matching over 9 bases. CDR3 length: 14 residues. The germline V gene has CDR1 SGHAT and CDR2 FQNNGV. Trimming cost V 4 bases and J 9 bases; bases outside gene matches: 4. As DNA, the CDR3 is TGTGCCAGCAGCTCAACAGGGGGCGGTTCACCCCTCCACTTT. It specifies CASSSTGGGSPLHF.

A few counts support this clone. The chain is built from TRBV29-1 and TRBJ2-7, with D hard to call. The V end lost 5 bases, the J end lost 2 bases, and 10 bases lay between the germline ends. Germline V gives CDR1 SQVTM, CDR2 ANQGSEA. The CDR3 has 12 residues. CDR3 DNA sequence: TGCAGCGTTTTGACACTGACCTACGAGCAGTACGTC. The encoded protein is CSVLTLTYEQYV.

The chain carries TRBV7-3 and TRBJ1-1; perhaps TRBD1 as D (6 bases). Trimming took off 3 bases at V and 1 base at J, with 9 bases between the two ends. The germline gives CDR1 SGHTA, CDR2 FQGTGA. This CDR3 has 14 amino acids. Written as DNA, the CDR3 is TGTGCCAGCAGCTTTCAGGGGTCGAACACTGAAGCTTTCTTT. It translates to CASSFQGSNTEAFF.